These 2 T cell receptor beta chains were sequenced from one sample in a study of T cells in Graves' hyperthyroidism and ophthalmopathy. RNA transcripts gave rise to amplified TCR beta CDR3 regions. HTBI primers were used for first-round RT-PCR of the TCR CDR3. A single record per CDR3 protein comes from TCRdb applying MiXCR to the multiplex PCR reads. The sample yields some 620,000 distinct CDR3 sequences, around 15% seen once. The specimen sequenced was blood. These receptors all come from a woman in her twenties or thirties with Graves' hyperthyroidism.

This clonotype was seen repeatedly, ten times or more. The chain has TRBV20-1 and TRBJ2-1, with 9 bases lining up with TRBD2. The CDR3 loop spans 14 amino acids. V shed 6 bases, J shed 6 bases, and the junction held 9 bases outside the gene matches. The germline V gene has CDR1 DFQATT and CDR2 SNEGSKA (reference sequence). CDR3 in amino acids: CSAPLTSGLNEQFF. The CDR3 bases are TGCAGTGCCCCACTGACTAGCGGACTCAATGAGCAGTTCTTC.

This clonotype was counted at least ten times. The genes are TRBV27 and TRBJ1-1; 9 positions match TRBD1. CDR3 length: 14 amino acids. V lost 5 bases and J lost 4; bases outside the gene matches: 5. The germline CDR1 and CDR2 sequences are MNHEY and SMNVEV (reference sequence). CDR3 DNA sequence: TGTGCCAGCAGTGCCGGACAGGGGACCACTGAAGCTTTCTTT. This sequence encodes CASSAGQGTTEAFF.